This TCR beta chain was observed in a study of T cells in Graves' hyperthyroidism and ophthalmopathy. This clonotype was observed many times. The CDR3 has 14 amino acids. Germline CDR1 reads LNHDA; CDR2 reads SQIVND (reference sequence). V lost 5 bases, J lost 3 bases, and 6 bases stayed unmatched. It was RNA transcripts that yielded the amplified TCR beta CDR3 regions. An initial round of RT-PCR targeting the TCR CDR3 relied on the HTBI primer set. TCRdb analysed the multiplex PCR reads with MiXCR anew, one entry per CDR3 protein. The sample shows approximately 500,000 distinct CDR3 sequences, 46% of them seen only once.

The genes are TRBV19 and TRBJ2-7; 8 nucleotides align to TRBD1. This sequence originates from a woman aged 18-30 years with Graves' hyperthyroidism. What was sequenced was peripheral blood or thyroid tissue (not recorded which). CDR3 protein: CASSHPGQVYEQYF. CDR3 DNA: TGTGCCAGTAGTCATCCGGGACAGGTCTACGAGCAGTACTTC.